The T cell receptor (beta chain) under discussion was sequenced for a study of blood T cell repertoires in COVID-19. The CDR3 is 16 amino acids. Germline values: CDR1 LNHDA, CDR2 SQIVND (reference sequence). V shed 6 bases and J shed 4 bases, with 22 bases lying between them. Here immunoSEQ multiplex PCR was the method, and the copy in TCRdb shows in-frame clones only, minus some. Of about 120,000 clones in the sample, 70% to 90% were seen once. This sequence originates from a woman between 65 and 79 years old who had recovered from COVID-19. The sequenced sample consisted of peripheral blood. The V call is TRBV19, the J call TRBJ2-7, with D possibly matching TRBD2 (7 bases). Here the CDR3 reads CASSINAGALVYEQYF. DNA of the CDR3: TGTGCCAGTAGCATTAACGCGGGGGCGTTAGTATACGAGCAGTACTTC.